The clone carrying this T cell receptor beta chain was seen a few times. No antigen is known for it. CD45RO-negative cells were positively selected for CCR7, leaving out terminally differentiated effector memory CD45RA+ cells. The data were obtained in a study of shared clonotypes between healthy human individuals. Study-level findings and limits: Sharing across a handful of donors was seen in 4% to 5.5% of naive CD4 clonotypes.

With 8 bases removed from V and 4 bases from J, the gap between germline ends came to 11 bases. The germline V gene has CDR1 ENHRY and CDR2 SYGVKD. The CDR3 runs to 12 residues. Using immunoSEQ multiplex PCR, the repertoire was profiled, and TCRdb retains in-frame clones only, with some absent. This sample has some 2,100,000 clones, with approximately 94% found just once. The sequenced material came from naive CD8+ T cells from PBMCs. The rearrangement links TRBV10-3 to TRBJ1-2; the D is unclear. The origin of this receptor is a man aged 18 to 30 in good health. Some clones in this sample may be carry-over from other donors' samples. The CDR3 sequence: CAIYGEIYGYTF. In DNA, the CDR3 is TGTGCCATCTACGGAGAAATCTATGGCTACACCTTC.